This T cell receptor beta chain is drawn from a study of T cell responses to AZD1222 COVID-19 vaccine. Germline CDR1 MNHEY, CDR2 SVGAGI. Losses at the gene ends were 7 bases for V and 0 bases for J; bases not matched to a gene: 7. This CDR3 is 15 amino acids long. Assay used: immunoSEQ multiplex PCR; TCRdb lists only in-frame clones, some missing. The table lists 90,000 to 130,000 clones, about 94% of them singletons, with around 3% in the top ten. Concerning this clone: What it binds is not known.

Pooling was applied to second doses at about 4 or about 12 weeks. Study-level points and caveats: Vaccine-associated CD4 TCRs spanned spike, dominant at 160-218 and 743-854. Spike-specific TCRs gained breadth and depth after people received two AZD1222 doses.

Sequencing used peripheral blood, obtained 28 days after the second AZD1222 dose. This TCR was sampled from an adult who received the AZD1222 COVID-19 vaccine. J is TRBJ2-3 and V is TRBV6-5; 7 positions agree with TRBD2. The CDR3 DNA reads TGTGCCAGCACCCGGGGGGACTCGAGCACAGATACGCAGTATTTT. Translating it yields CASTRGDSSTDTQYF.